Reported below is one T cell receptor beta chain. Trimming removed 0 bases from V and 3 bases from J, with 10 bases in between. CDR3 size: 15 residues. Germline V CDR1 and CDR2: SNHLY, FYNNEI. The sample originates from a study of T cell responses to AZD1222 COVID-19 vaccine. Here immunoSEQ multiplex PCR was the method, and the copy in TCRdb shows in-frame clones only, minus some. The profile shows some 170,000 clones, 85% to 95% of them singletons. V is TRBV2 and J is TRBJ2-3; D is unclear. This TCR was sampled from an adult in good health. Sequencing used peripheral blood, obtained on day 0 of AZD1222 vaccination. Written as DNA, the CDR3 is TGTGCCAGCAGTGAAGCCCGTCGCACTACAGATACGCAGTATTTT. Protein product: CASSEARRTTDTQYF.